This paragraph reports one T cell receptor beta chain. Its antigen is not known. The data were obtained in a study of CD8 T cells in ankylosing spondylitis. Broader study findings: Previously reported in reactive arthritis synovial fluid and blood were some of the motif variants. As for the disease-linked clones, they showed a CD8+ phenotype and occurred at relatively low frequencies in peripheral blood.

TCRdb recomputed calls from the 5' RACE reads with MiXCR, one row per CDR3 protein. The sample lists around 300,000 distinct CDR3 sequences, about 14% occurring once. The CDR3 sequence is 13 residues long. The germline V gene has CDR1 SQVTM and CDR2 ANQGSEA. J was trimmed by 1 base and V by 6 bases; bases with no gene match: 4. Input material: blood, either unsorted or a sorted T cell fraction (not recorded which). The chain employs TRBV29-1 and TRBJ2-5; 8 positions match TRBD2. The TCR comes from a male donor with ankylosing spondylitis or in good health (not recorded which). The CDR3 coding sequence is TGCAGCGTGTCTAGCGGGCCCCAAGAGACCCAGTACTTC. This gives the protein CSVSSGPQETQYF.